The present entry profiles one T cell receptor beta chain with its context. This clone was observed once. Its antigen target is currently unknown. No base quality information exists; no much larger clone differs at one position. The sample belongs to a study of cytomegalovirus exposure and HLA in healthy donors (dated by TCRdb to about 2017). A note on the overall study: In an earlier analysis of fewer than 750 of the donors, 250 to 300 Gb of sequence data and approximately 100 million unique TCR beta sequences from about 180 million T cells were reported. In an earlier analysis of 587 of the donors, high-throughput TCR beta sequencing was used to judge whether each TCR beta V gene segment behaved as functional or pseudogenic. Every repertoire in the discovery cohort had been generated on one and the same sequencing platform. Roughly 300 gigabases of sequencing data and approximately 93 million unique TCR sequences were included in an early release covering about 600 HLA-typed donors. To study patterns of TCR occurrence, a later analysis re-analyzed previously published TCR beta repertoires from under 750 donors and added high-resolution HLA genotyping. The study used immunosequencing to profile the T cell repertoires of several hundred subjects and linked those repertoires to cytomegalovirus serostatus. A later genetic analysis took genome-wide SNP genotypes for about three fifths of the 666 donors and used that subset as a discovery cohort. Both class I and class II loci were covered by HLA typing, at four-digit resolution. Donor age, sex, ethnicity and CMV serostatus were compiled together with the repertoire data. In addition to the first cohort of 650 to 800 subjects, a separate validation cohort of approximately 110 different subjects was used. Among 350 to 400 genotyped donors of the cohort, an average of 235,054 unique TCR beta nucleotide sequences were sequenced per donor, roughly a sixth of them non-productive. Roughly five DR-DQ haplotypes were handled as single units for association and clustering because linkage in the cohort was strong. Rather than drawing on any new phenotypic data, the later analysis identified candidate immune exposures from TCR beta sequences and the way those sequences occurred across donors. Of the roughly 400 genotyped donors, over 65% fell in the genetic ancestry cluster associated with self-reported Caucasian donors. The number of typed donors differed by locus: 629-630 for A, B, C, DRB1 and DQB1; about 520 for DQA1; approximately 600 for DPA1; and around 450 for DPB1. The aim of the study was to test whether cataloging public T cell receptors could identify signatures of past pathogen exposure. To predict cytomegalovirus infection status, the study combined high-throughput TCR immunosequencing, statistical association of individual TCRs with disease status, and machine learning. The full study reports these points: Some 16 rarely observed V segments, including chromosome 9 orphons, were excluded from the earlier analysis of several hundred of the donors because counts were too low. A further reported finding was that TCR beta sequences accurately predicted the HLA-A and HLA-B alleles for most subjects in the first cohort. Three of the identified cytomegalovirus-associated TCR beta chains were confirmed in vitro to be specific for cytomegalovirus antigens. The authors suggested that the approach could potentially be generalized to other disease states and immunological phenotypes. The sequencing pipeline was judged likely to have produced a cluster of highly shared sequence variants as a technical artifact. Across donors, most TCR sequences were observed very rarely, whereas some public TCRs were present in many individuals. The cohort was sequenced for TCR beta chains only, and without alpha or paired-chain data the features that could be detected were limited. The study gave a list of roughly 150 TCR beta chains associated with cytomegalovirus. Correlated functional status among segregating V segments might reflect linkage disequilibrium, but an unknown experimental factor could not be ruled out. The only immune exposure information available for the cohort was CMV serostatus. A later analysis reported that several top co-occurrence clusters appeared linked to parvovirus B19, influenza, CMV and Epstein-Barr virus. In a later genetic analysis, fewer N-insertions in productive TCRs were reported among donors in an Asian-associated ancestry cluster than the approximately 710-donor mean. The classifier was reported to diagnose cytomegalovirus status with high specificity and sensitivity in both the original cohort and the validation cohort. In a later analysis, HLA-associated TCR beta chains showed more clonal expansion and lower generation probabilities than non-associated chains that were equally common. The 87-base-pair reads could not distinguish some IMGT-functional V segments, including TRBV6-2 and TRBV6-3, so those segments were excluded. In a later analysis, the rate of TCR association differed among HLA loci, with DRB1 alleles having the most associated TCRs and HLA-C alleles having the fewest. Sequencing depth was assumed to be roughly uniform across donors in the presence/absence analyses, though that assumption may not hold. According to a later analysis, most CMV-associated TCR beta chains appeared to be HLA-restricted, and the HLA associations seemed to be driven largely by CMV exposure. When HLA alleles, especially DR and DQ, strongly co-occurred, TCR associations were difficult to assign to individual alleles. V-gene and J-gene trimming of TCR beta chains was associated with a missense DCLRE1C variant in a later genetic analysis, and the association was replicated in an independent cohort. In an earlier analysis of about 600 of the donors, most TCR beta V segments appeared in productive rearrangements about 87% or about 30% of the time, broadly matching IMGT annotations. Specific HLA alleles were associated with more than 15,000 TCR beta sequences at a false discovery rate of 0.05 in a later analysis. Because some donors lacked HLA typing at each locus, the association tests relied only on the typed subset.

The cohort was made up of several hundred healthy bone marrow donors. Cohort members were all nominally healthy when sampled, although unrecorded immune exposures were likely present. The donor tested CMV seropositive, placing the donor among the roughly 300 seropositive members of the cohort. A peripheral blood sample was provided by each donor, and peripheral blood mononuclear cells were used for TCR beta sequencing. The Qiagen DNeasy Blood Extraction Kit was used to extract genomic DNA from the blood cell samples. V is clipped by 3 bases and J by 5 bases, and the sequence between their germline boundaries is 8 bases long. The CDR3, from cysteine to phenylalanine, totals 13 residues. CDR3 DNA is the only sequence kept; it has 39 bases, read in frame from the first base. CDR1 KGHSH and CDR2 LQKENI were looked up in the germline V gene. The receptor library was made with the immunoSEQ multiplex PCR assay. The multiplex PCR relied on a mix of 60 forward primers for TCR Vbeta segments and 13 reverse primers for TCR Jbeta segments. A multiplex PCR assay on genomic DNA amplified the CDR3 region of rearranged TCR beta genes. The Illumina HiSeq System was used to sequence the amplified TCR beta libraries as 87-base-pair reads. For the original study's pipeline: A later analysis tallied 75 million to 95 million unique TCR beta chains across the 666 repertoires, and about 12 million of those chains were shared by two or more donors. Raw reads were error-corrected and collapsed into unique sequences by a nearest-neighbor algorithm in which closely related sequences were merged to remove PCR and sequencing errors. CDR3 sequences were aligned to IMGT reference sequences to assign V, D and J gene segments. For a sequence to be retained, a match of at least six nucleotides was required to both a V gene segment and a J gene segment. A rearrangement counted as productive if the CDR3 had no stop codons and remained in frame with V and J, and every other rearrangement counted as non-productive. CDR3 was defined by IMGT convention, running from the second conserved V-encoded cysteine to the conserved J-encoded phenylalanine. The earlier analysis of roughly 590 of the donors excluded any sequence lacking an unambiguous match to a single V gene segment. An earlier analysis of 450 to 650 of the donors called V segments functional above 56.7% productive rearrangements and segregating when the between-donor standard deviation exceeded 5%. To diagnose cytomegalovirus status from the catalog of TCR beta chain sequences, a statistical classification framework was built. A later analysis assigned V and J genes by comparing TCR nucleotide sequences with IMGT/GENE-DB human TR gene sequences. In a later analysis, CDR3 sequences and most-parsimonious VDJ recombination scenarios were assigned using the TCRdist pipeline. In a later analysis, every TCR beta chain was defined by the combination of its CDR3 amino acid sequence and its V-gene family, and reads without a unique V-gene family were dropped. In a later analysis, around 600 highly shared, low-generation-probability nucleotide sequences were removed to address suspected cross-contamination and a sequencing artifact. In a later analysis, a clonal expansion index was calculated for each public chain from normalized within-repertoire ranks of inferred template counts. Generation probabilities in a later analysis came from a VDJ recombination model fitted to out-of-frame rearrangements, and those results were checked against IGoR. In a later analysis, hypergeometric tests were used to score TCR-TCR, TCR-HLA and TCR-CMV co-occurrence, with a repertoire-size bias correction applied to TCR pairs. A later analysis estimated false discovery rates by permuting HLA or CMV assignments 20 times. In a later analysis, co-occurring TCRs were grouped with DBSCAN, and TCRdist sequence similarity was added when clustering was performed within HLA-allele-positive subsets. Co-occurrence clustering excluded repertoires with fewer than 30,000 or more than 120,000 public chains, plus five with anomalous nucleotide sharing. TCRdb took this table from immuneACCESS and kept in-frame rearrangements with V and J called. Such tables lack part of the clones; where checked against another copy, unresolved V genes explain under half of the gap, and the rest is unexplained. For V, J and clone size, that table is used; D and trimming come from the DNA. Counted in this sample were under 150,000 clones; 80% to 90% of them appeared once. The ten largest clones represent over 4.5% of the sample.

This sequence uses TRBV18 and TRBJ1-5, and possibly TRBD1, on 5 matching bases. The clonotype originates from a woman aged 40-49 years in good health and CMV-seropositive. Material: PBMCs. CDR3 sequence: CASSPGPDQPQHF. Read as DNA, the sequence is TGTGCCAGCTCACCGGGGCCAGATCAGCCCCAGCATTTT.